Below are 21 T cell receptor beta chains sequenced from a single sample in a study of blood T cells in healthy people across ages. The second PCR ran roughly 7 to 12 cycles with a sample-barcoded 5' primer and J-beta primers. TCRdb redid the calling of the 5' RACE reads with MiXCR, one entry per CDR3 protein. The sample consists of roughly 930,000 distinct CDR3 sequences, 48% of them appearing once. The source material was blood. All receptors come from a man in his thirties or forties in good health.

The V and J genes are TRBV6-2 or TRBV6-3 and TRBJ2-7; D possibly uses TRBD1 or TRBD2 (5 bases each). Trimming shortened V by 5 bases and J by 5 bases, and 16 bases separated the two germline ends. The CDR3 loop spans 14 amino acids. Germline V gives CDR1 MNHEY, CDR2 SVGEGT. The CDR3 coding sequence is TGTGCCAGCAGTGCCCGGGGACCTTCCAACGAGCAGTACTTC. Translation: CASSARGPSNEQYF.

This sequence joins TRBV5-1 and TRBJ1-4, with D possibly being TRBD1 (5 bases). The CDR3 is 16 amino acids. V shed 1 base and J shed 0 bases, with 10 bases lying between them. The germline gives CDR1 SGHRS, CDR2 YFSETQ. The DNA of the CDR3 is TGCGCCAGCAGCTTGCAGGGAGGGGCAACTAATGAAAAACTGTTTTTT. This encodes CASSLQGGATNEKLFF.

The rearrangement links TRBV18 to TRBJ2-5; D gene unclear. The CDR3 consists of 12 residues. In germline, CDR1 is KGHSH, CDR2 LQKENI. The germline V and J ends were trimmed by 6 bases and 4 bases, with 9 bases remaining between them. CDR3 in amino acids: CASSPFGETQYF. For the CDR3, the DNA is TGTGCCAGCTCCCCCTTTGGAGAGACCCAGTACTTC.

This clonotype was seen only a few times. The rearrangement links TRBV4-1 to TRBJ2-1; perhaps TRBD2 as D (6 bases). Deletions cut 1 base from V and 5 bases from J, with 12 bases between. The CDR3 spans 15 residues. The germline CDR1 and CDR2 sequences are MGHRA and YSYEKL. CDR3: CASSQGRGFNNEQFF. The CDR3 coding sequence is TGCGCCAGCAGCCAAGGGAGGGGTTTCAACAATGAGCAGTTCTTC.

The gene calls are TRBV20-1 and TRBJ2-7, with D tentatively TRBD1 (5 bases). The V and J ends lost 5 bases and 2 bases respectively, with 13 bases between them. This CDR3 has 13 amino acids. Per the germline V gene, CDR1 is DFQATT and CDR2 is SNEGSKA (reference sequence). The CDR3 spells CSARPDTTYEQYF. The CDR3, as DNA: TGCAGTGCTCGACCGGACACAACCTACGAGCAGTACTTC.

The chain has TRBV20-1 and TRBJ2-3, with 10 nucleotides matching TRBD2. CDR3 length equals 16 residues. Per the germline V gene, CDR1 is DFQATT and CDR2 is SNEGSKA (reference sequence). Germline trimming cut 6 bases from V and 0 bases from J; bases unmatched to any gene: 9. The CDR3 protein is CSATASGRRSTDTQYF. The DNA for the CDR3 is TGCAGTGCCACGGCTAGCGGGAGAAGGAGCACAGATACGCAGTATTTT.

This clonotype was counted between two and nine times. V and J are TRBV6-2 or TRBV6-3 and TRBJ2-3; 7 bases align to TRBD2. V dropped 7 bases and J dropped 3; count of bases not matched to a gene: 10. Looked up from germline, CDR1 is MNHEY and CDR2 is SVGEGT. This CDR3 has 15 amino acids. CDR3 in DNA: TGTGCCAGCATCGCGGGAATCGGGAGGACAGATACGCAGTATTTT. It specifies CASIAGIGRTDTQYF.

This clonotype was observed a few times. This sequence joins TRBV12-3 or TRBV12-4 and TRBJ1-5; 12 nucleotides agree with TRBD1. J was trimmed by 6 bases and V by 8 bases; bases with no gene match: 8. This CDR3 has 15 amino acids. CDR3 loop: CASAGTGGAGQPQHF. In nucleotides, the CDR3 is TGTGCCAGCGCCGGGACAGGGGGCGCTGGTCAGCCCCAGCATTTT.

There are a few counts of this clonotype. This chain joins TRBV20-1 and TRBJ1-2; a possible D gene is TRBD1 (5 bases). There are 16 residues in the CDR3. CDR1 DFQATT and CDR2 SNEGSKA come from the germline V gene (reference sequence). V was cut by 3 bases and J by 8 bases, with 25 bases left in between. CDR3 nucleotides: TGCAGTGCTAGTGGGCCGTCGGGGCTGCTTAGTGGGGGCTACACCTTC. Protein: CSASGPSGLLSGGYTF.

This clonotype was seen a handful of times. The chain links TRBV12-3 or TRBV12-4 to TRBJ2-3; D remains unclear. Trimming removed 6 bases at V and 6 bases at J, with 10 bases between. The CDR3 is made up of 12 amino acids. The CDR3 spells CASSPLLDTQYF. The CDR3 DNA reads TGTGCCAGCAGCCCGCTCTTGGATACGCAGTATTTT.

This clonotype was seen more than once but under ten times. V and J are TRBV7-2 and TRBJ2-5, with a weak D call TRBD2 (5 bases). The CDR3 sequence is 12 residues long. Germline V lookup: CDR1 SGHTA, CDR2 FQGNSA. V dropped 2 bases and J dropped 11 bases, with 12 bases sitting between them. CDR3 sequence reads: CASSLSAREQYF. CDR3 sequence (DNA): TGTGCCAGCAGCTTATCAGCTAGGGAGCAGTACTTC.

There are a few counts of this clonotype. The chain combines TRBV7-9 with TRBJ2-7; D is unresolved. Trimming removed 8 bases from V and 0 bases from J, with 11 bases in between. Per the germline V gene, CDR1 is SEHNR and CDR2 is FQNEAQ (reference sequence). The CDR3 runs to 13 residues. The CDR3 protein is CASGWASSYEQYF. In nucleotides, the CDR3 is TGTGCCAGCGGGTGGGCTTCCTCCTACGAGCAGTACTTC.

V is TRBV20-1 and J is TRBJ1-5; TRBD1 matches at 7 bases. This CDR3 is built from 14 residues. Germline values: CDR1 DFQATT, CDR2 SNEGSKA (reference sequence). The J segment lost 3 bases and the V segment lost 6 bases, leaving 8 bases of the junction unmatched. The CDR3 DNA reads TGCAGTGCCGTTCGACAGGGCGACAATCAGCCCCAGCATTTT. This encodes CSAVRQGDNQPQHF.

The rearrangement joins TRBV6-5 to TRBJ1-3; no clear D gene. The V end was cut by 0 bases, the J end by 4 bases, with 13 bases between. Per the germline V gene, CDR1 is MNHEY and CDR2 is SVGAGI. This CDR3 comprises 16 residues. The CDR3 bases are TGTGCCAGCAGTTACTCGATATCCATTACAGGAAACACCATATATTTT. This sequence encodes CASSYSISITGNTIYF.

The rearrangement links TRBV20-1 to TRBJ2-1, with 15 bases matching TRBD2. Germline V gene lookup returns CDR1 DFQATT and CDR2 SNEGSKA (reference sequence). V gave up 0 bases and J gave up 3 bases; unmatched junction bases: 9. The CDR3 is 19 amino acids. The CDR3 DNA reads TGCAGTGCTAGAGATTGGGGACTAGCGGGGGGCCCCCTCTACAATGAGCAGTTCTTC. Protein: CSARDWGLAGGPLYNEQFF.

The V call is TRBV11-2, the J call TRBJ2-7; D is ambiguous. The end of the DNA fits TRBJ2-5 better, so the J call may be wrong. The CDR3 contains 15 residues. The germline V gene encodes CDR1 SGHAT and CDR2 FQNNGV. CDR3 loop: CASSLDPTVGETQYF. The DNA of the CDR3 is TGTGCCAGCAGCTTAGATCCCACAGTAGGAGAGACCCAGTACTTC.

The chain uses TRBV6-5 and TRBJ2-1; D gene unclear. The CDR3 is 11 residues long. CDR1 MNHEY and CDR2 SVGAGI come from the germline V gene. The ends were cut back, 8 bases at V and 10 bases at J, with 12 bases in the middle. Here the CDR3 reads CASGPLAEQFF. CDR3 coding DNA: TGTGCCAGCGGCCCCTTAGCCGAGCAGTTCTTC.

Written as DNA, the CDR3 is TGTGCCAGCAGCGATTTACAGCGGGGGGGAAACACAGATACGCAGTATTTT. This translates into CASSDLQRGGNTDTQYF. V is TRBV7-9 and J is TRBJ2-3, with 10 bases identical to TRBD2. Trimming took 5 bases from V and 2 from J; bases not matched to a gene: 10. The CDR3 consists of 17 residues. Per germline, CDR1 SEHNR and CDR2 FQNEAQ (reference sequence).

The J gene is TRBJ2-7, the V gene TRBV7-2; no clear D. V gave up 1 base and J gave up 3 bases, with 4 bases separating them. Per the germline V gene, CDR1 is SGHTA and CDR2 is FQGNSA. The CDR3 totals 12 residues. CDR3 sequence (DNA): TGTGCCAGCAGCTTAGTCAACTACGAGCAGTACTTC. Encoded protein: CASSLVNYEQYF.

The gene calls are TRBV29-1 and TRBJ2-5; no clear D gene. Germline lookup yields CDR1 SQVTM and CDR2 ANQGSEA. This CDR3 spans 11 amino acids. V lost 4 bases and J lost 0, with 3 bases in between. CDR3 in amino acids: CSVVHQETQYF. CDR3 nucleotide sequence: TGCAGCGTTGTTCACCAAGAGACCCAGTACTTC.

This clonotype was seen a few times. This rearrangement joins TRBV24-1 to TRBJ2-1; TRBD2 aligns across 12 bases. The V gene's germline CDR1 is KGHDR and CDR2 SFDVKD. J gave up 7 bases and V 6 bases, and 6 bases lay outside the gene matches. The CDR3 totals 15 residues. CDR3 amino acids: CATSYPGLAGNEQFF. CDR3 DNA sequence: TGTGCCACCAGTTACCCCGGACTAGCGGGGAATGAGCAGTTCTTC.